This TCR beta chain appears in the sequencing data of a study of blood T cell repertoires in COVID-19. Study-wide background: Both acute and convalescent COVID-19 samples were obtained from the United States, Italy and Spain. Nucleic acid was either cDNA or gDNA, and it came from T cells, B-cell-depleted T cells, or PBMCs.

Under the authors' procedure: Amplification from reference gene primers served as the basis for estimated nucleated cell counts. Method: immunoSEQ multiplex PCR; TCRdb's copy keeps in-frame clones and lacks some. V and J calls and clone size follow that table, whereas D and trimming were derived from the DNA. The table shows 200,000 or so clones, with roughly 86% occurring only once. The material sequenced was peripheral blood. This clonotype was sampled from a man between 60 and 75 years old with acute or convalescent COVID-19.

The CDR3 region has the DNA TGTGCCAGCAGCCAAGACTCGGGACAGGCTTATTTT. This encodes CASSQDSGQAYF. This sequence joins TRBV3-1 (or the pseudogene TRBV3-2) and TRBJ1-3, with 8 bases matching TRBD1. The J segment lost 16 bases and the V segment lost 0 bases, leaving 5 bases of the junction unmatched. The CDR3 runs 12 residues. Germline CDR1 and CDR2: LGHDT and YNNKEL (reference sequence).